Only one count was recorded for the clone carrying this TCR beta chain. The CDR3 has 14 amino acids. V was clipped by 5 bases and J by 7 bases; unmatched bases: 5. CDR1 SGHTA and CDR2 FQGNSA come from the germline V gene. This record belongs to a study of OX40 agonist ivuxolimab in advanced cancers. Study-level information: Patients took ivuxolimab, an agonistic anti-OX40 (CD134) antibody. A diagnosis of hepatocellular carcinoma, melanoma, renal cell or head and neck cancer was present in dose-escalation patients.

Only in-frame clones appear in the TCRdb table, and some are missing; sequencing was by immunoSEQ multiplex PCR. Of 75,000 to 90,000 clones listed, around 84% are singletons. This receptor was obtained from an adult with an advanced solid tumor such as melanoma, head and neck, liver or kidney cancer. Here the sequenced sample was CD4+ or CD8+ T cells sorted from blood, taken in a trial of the OX40 agonist ivuxolimab. V gene TRBV7-2 combines with J gene TRBJ1-4, with 9 bases lining up with TRBD1. CDR3 protein: CASSPGQGSEKLFF. In nucleotides, the CDR3 is TGTGCCAGCAGCCCTGGACAGGGGAGTGAAAAACTGTTTTTT.